In this sample, the clone carrying this T cell receptor (beta chain) turned up a few times. Its antigen is not identified. Trimming took off 2 bases at V and 0 bases at J, with 5 bases between the two ends. This CDR3 comprises 14 residues. CDR1 is SGHTS and CDR2 is YDEGEE in the germline V gene. Researchers took RNA transcripts and amplified the TCR beta CDR3 regions from them. First-round RT-PCR of the TCR CDR3 relied on the HTBI primer set. TCRdb used MiXCR to reprocess the multiplex PCR reads, holding one entry per CDR3 protein. The table includes a few hundred thousand distinct CDR3 sequences, 25% detected once. This sample is drawn from a study of T cells in Graves' hyperthyroidism and ophthalmopathy. Findings and caveats of the study: Most clonotypes expanded in thyroid above 0.001 were likewise present in blood.

Hyperthyroidism was newly diagnosed in patients aged 18 to 65 (duration under 2 months). Orbital computed tomography and thyroid ultrasound, together with serum TRAb and thyroxine and clinical symptoms, were used for diagnoses. The authors took PBMCs from 10 ml fresh peripheral blood. Sequenced sample: blood. The chain uses TRBV5-8 and TRBJ1-4, with D unresolved. The receptor comes from a man aged 50-59 years with Graves' hyperthyroidism. This chain's CDR3 is CASSLTPTNEKLFF. CDR3 DNA sequence: TGTGCCAGCAGCTTAACACCAACTAATGAAAAACTGTTTTTT.